This T cell receptor beta chain was obtained from a study of CD8 T cells in Susac syndrome. RNA in amounts of about 0.45 to 1 ug was reverse transcribed with random hexamers. Amplification of the TCR beta CDR3 was carried out by immunoSEQ multiplex PCR, which spanned a total of 54 Vbeta and 13 Jbeta segments. TCRdb reprocessed the immunoSEQ multiplex PCR reads via MiXCR and lists one record per CDR3 protein. Of 120,000 to 150,000 distinct CDR3 sequences listed, approximately 94% are singletons. The CDR3 is 13 residues long. Per germline, CDR1 LGHDT and CDR2 YNNKEL (reference sequence). Notes on this clonotype: One end of the junction is discordant with germline, which a read error may explain.

From blood CD8+ and CD4+ T cells, the TCR beta chain was sequenced. Controls comprised healthy donors matched for age and sex. The authors negatively isolated CD8+ and CD4+ T cells and FACS-enriched TEMRA cells. V is TRBV3-1 and J is TRBJ1-1, with D possibly TRBD1 on 5 matching bases. The receptor comes from a human donor in good health. The source material was CD4+ T cells from PBMCs. The CDR3 region is CASTQGRATEAFF. The CDR3 DNA follows: TGTGCCAGCACCCAAGGCAGGGCGACTGAAGCTTTCTTT. The full variable domain, in which reference TRBV3-1 and TRBJ1-1 provide the parts outside the CDR3, is DTAVSQTPKYLVTQMGNDKSIKCEQNLGHDTMYWYKQDSKKFLKIMFSYNNKELIINETVPNRFSPKSPDKAHLNLHINSLELGDSAVYFCASTQGRATEAFFGQGTRLTVV.